The present T cell receptor (beta chain) was sequenced within a study of blood T cell repertoires in COVID-19 (dated by TCRdb to the early 2020s). With regard to the full study: Collaborator samples came from the United States, Italy and Spain and covered acute and convalescent phases of COVID-19. Nearly every sample came with metadata listing a de-identified subject ID, COVID-19 status, age in years and sex. Samples were obtained from the ongoing ImmuneRACE study (first 160 participants) and from over 1,000 subjects provided by 6 global collaborators. The repertoires were released in a freely available public database meant as a resource for research on the immune response to SARS-CoV-2. Where available, HLA class I and class II types were taken from metadata supplied by the sample provider and were not determined by assay-based typing. The dataset comprised deeply sampled blood TCRbeta repertoires from subjects exposed to, actively infected with, or recovered from COVID-19. The material from the prospective study consisted of cDNA or gDNA derived from T cells, B-cell-depleted T cells, or PBMCs.

What the research found in general, with its limitations: The quantity of clinical and demographic metadata differed by source and by participant and was supplied without curation.

A note on this clone: Its antigen specificity is not known. No clone much larger than this one lies a single base away; base qualities are absent.

In the prospective study, participants were roughly 18 to 100 years old, resided in about two dozen geographic areas of the United States, and were enrolled through a virtual design. Cohort assignment in the prospective study relied on participant-reported clinical history from a screening survey and a study questionnaire. For ImmuneRACE Cohort 3, a participant was defined as recovered based on two consecutive negative NP/OP PCR tests, clearance by a healthcare professional, or resolution of symptoms. Each participant in the prospective study had whole blood, serum and a nasopharyngeal or oropharyngeal swab collected by mobile phlebotomists. Over an approximately two-month period, participants in the prospective study had the option of providing additional blood draws and questionnaires. Blood samples from the prospective study were shipped frozen or at room temperature prior to DNA extraction.

Including the terminal cysteine and phenylalanine, the CDR3 comprises 12 residues. Only the CDR3 part of the read is kept: 36 bases, read in frame from the first base. A distance of 5 bases separates the germline ends of V and J, which lose 7 bases and 1 base respectively. TCRbeta CDR3 regions were amplified from genomic DNA by means of the immunoSEQ Assay, a bias-controlled multiplex PCR. Per the source publication's procedure: Within the assay, amplification of reference gene primers was used to estimate how many nucleated cells each sample contained. To quantify the absolute abundance of each unique TCRbeta CDR3 rearrangement, sequence reads were collapsed and filtered. For each sample, productive Simpson clonality was calculated as the square root of Simpson's diversity index over productive rearrangements. The clones in this table, taken by TCRdb from immuneACCESS, are in-frame only. Not every clone is retained; where verified, under half of the shortfall comes from an unresolved V gene, and the cause of the rest is unknown. D and trimming come from the DNA, and the V and J calls and clone size come from that table. Within this sample are about 220,000 clones, with approximately 90% of them counted one time only. The top ten clonotypes cover just over 2.5% of the sample.

The sample consisted of PBMCs or T cells enriched from blood (not recorded which). The chain links TRBV12-3 or TRBV12-4 with TRBJ2-1, with no reliable assignment of the D segment. This receptor was taken from a woman aged 25 to 39 who had recovered from COVID-19. The CDR3 sequence is CASMTSYNEQFF. Read as DNA, the sequence is TGTGCCAGCATGACATCCTACAATGAGCAGTTCTTC.